Included here is one T cell receptor beta chain sequence, with context. Looked up from germline, CDR1 is SNHLY and CDR2 is FYNNEI. The CDR3 totals 13 residues. The germline V and J ends were trimmed by 7 bases and 2 bases, with 12 bases remaining between them. Assay used: immunoSEQ multiplex PCR; TCRdb lists only in-frame clones, some missing. The table has tens of thousands of clones, 85% to 90% seen once. This record comes from a study of OX40 agonist ivuxolimab in advanced cancers. The wider study: Hepatocellular carcinoma, melanoma, renal cell or head and neck cancer was diagnosed in the dose-escalation patients. Three patients, one with hepatocellular carcinoma and two with cutaneous melanoma, achieved partial responses.

J is TRBJ2-7 and V is TRBV2, with D uncertain. This specimen was CD4+ or CD8+ T cells sorted from blood, taken in a trial of the OX40 agonist ivuxolimab. This sequence was found in an adult with an advanced solid tumor such as melanoma, head and neck, liver or kidney cancer. DNA of the CDR3: TGTGCCAGCAAAAGGGCCCCCACCTACGAGCAGTACTTC. It specifies CASKRAPTYEQYF.